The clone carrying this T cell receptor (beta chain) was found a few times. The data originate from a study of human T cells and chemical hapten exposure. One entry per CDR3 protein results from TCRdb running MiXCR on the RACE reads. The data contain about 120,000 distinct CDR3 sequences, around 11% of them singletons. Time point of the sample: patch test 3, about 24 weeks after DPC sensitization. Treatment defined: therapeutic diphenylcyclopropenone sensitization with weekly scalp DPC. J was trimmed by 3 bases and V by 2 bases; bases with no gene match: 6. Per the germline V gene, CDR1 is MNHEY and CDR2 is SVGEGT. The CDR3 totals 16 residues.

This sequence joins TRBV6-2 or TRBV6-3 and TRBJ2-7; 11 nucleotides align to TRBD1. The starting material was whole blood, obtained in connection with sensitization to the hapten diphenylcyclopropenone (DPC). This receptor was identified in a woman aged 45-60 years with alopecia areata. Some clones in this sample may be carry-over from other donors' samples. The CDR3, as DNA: TGTGCCAGCAGTTACACCCGGGACAGGGGGAGCTACGAGCAGTACTTC. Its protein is CASSYTRDRGSYEQYF.